One and the same sample provided the 11 T cell receptor beta chains below, sequenced in a study of cytomegalovirus exposure and HLA in healthy donors (dated by TCRdb to about 2017). Receptors were amplified or captured by the immunoSEQ multiplex PCR assay. For the multiplex PCR, a mixture combining 60 forward primers for TCR Vbeta segments and 13 reverse primers for TCR Jbeta segments was used. TCRdb's version of the immuneACCESS table is confined to in-frame rearrangements and falls short of the full clone set. An unresolved V gene accounts for under half of the shortfall where checked; the remainder is of unknown origin. This sample has some 150,000 clones in its table, and approximately 81% of those were observed once. The top ten constitute approximately 7% of the sample. The sequenced sample consisted of PBMCs. All receptors come from a woman aged 30 to 39 in good health and CMV-seropositive.

This clone was detected only a few times. The chain employs TRBV9 and TRBJ1-1; a weak D match, TRBD1 (5 bases). The CDR3 totals 15 residues. Germline lookup yields CDR1 SGDLS and CDR2 YYNGEE. Trimming took 4 bases from V and 6 from J, leaving 19 bases between them. The DNA of the CDR3 is TGTGCCAGCAGCCCCTGGACAACCTCAGAGGCTGAAGCTTTCTTT. Protein sequence: CASSPWTTSEAEAFF.

The chain combines TRBV18 with TRBJ2-7; D might be TRBD2 (6 bases). Per germline, CDR1 KGHSH and CDR2 LQKENI. V was shortened by 4 bases and J by 3 bases, with 13 bases between the two germline ends. The CDR3 covers 14 residues. The CDR3 sequence: CASSQTGLRYEQYF. CDR3 nucleotide sequence: TGTGCCAGCTCACAGACGGGACTCCGCTACGAGCAGTACTTC.

The J gene is TRBJ2-7, the V gene TRBV11-1; D possibly corresponds to TRBD1 (5 bases). The CDR3 is 14 amino acids. The ends were cut back, 1 base at V and 3 bases at J, with 10 bases in the middle. CDR1 and CDR2 (germline): SGHAT, FQDESV (reference sequence). The CDR3 region has the DNA TGTGCCAGCAGCTTAGGCCCAGGGCGCTACGAGCAGTACTTC. Translation: CASSLGPGRYEQYF.

This chain links TRBV9 with TRBJ2-3, with 9 bases that match TRBD2. V gave up 3 bases and J gave up 5 bases; unmatched junction bases: 13. This CDR3 region has 17 residues. Germline loops: CDR1 SGDLS, CDR2 YYNGEE. The CDR3 bases are TGTGCCAGCAGCGGCTTCGACTCGCGGGGGGGCGAAGATACGCAGTATTTT. Amino acid sequence: CASSGFDSRGGEDTQYF.

The chain employs TRBV6-6 and TRBJ1-2; 7 bases fit TRBD1. The CDR3 sequence is 12 residues long. CDR1 is MNHNY, CDR2 SVGAGI, per germline (reference sequence). With 4 bases clipped from V and 6 bases from J, the junction kept 2 bases outside the gene matches. The CDR3 DNA reads as TGTGCCAGCAGTTTCCAGGGGGATGGCTACACCTTC. Translated: CASSFQGDGYTF.

This chain uses TRBV7-8 with TRBJ1-3, with 10 bases fitting TRBD1. Unmatched junction bases numbered 10, after V lost 8 bases and J lost 3 bases. CDR1 SGHVS and CDR2 FQNEAQ come from the germline V gene. The CDR3 totals 16 residues. In nucleotides, the CDR3 is TGTGCCAGCCGCCCGCTGGGACAGGGGATTGGAAACACCATATATTTT. Protein product: CASRPLGQGIGNTIYF.

This rearrangement joins TRBV19 to TRBJ1-1, with D perhaps TRBD1 (5 bases). The CDR3 covers 15 residues. V gave up 4 bases and J gave up 3 bases, with 15 bases separating them. Germline CDR1 reads LNHDA; CDR2 reads SQIVND (reference sequence). This CDR3 is CASSTSGGLDTEAFF. In nucleotides, the CDR3 is TGTGCCAGTAGTACGTCGGGGGGTTTAGACACTGAAGCTTTCTTT.

This clone was recorded a few times. The chain is built from TRBV7-9 and TRBJ2-7; 7 bases agree with TRBD1. Unmatched junction bases numbered 4, after V lost 2 bases and J lost 9 bases. Germline loops: CDR1 SEHNR, CDR2 FQNEAQ (reference sequence). The CDR3 extends over 12 amino acids. Here the CDR3 reads CASSLLDRRQYF. The CDR3 DNA is TGTGCCAGCAGCTTACTGGACAGGCGGCAGTACTTC.

This chain's CDR3 is CASSQTSTGELYNEQFF. In nucleotides, the CDR3 is TGCGCCAGCAGCCAAACTTCCACAGGGGAGTTGTACAATGAGCAGTTCTTC. J is TRBJ2-1 and V is TRBV4-3, with TRBD1 matching over 7 bases. CDR3 length equals 17 residues. V was clipped by 2 bases and J by 4 bases; unmatched bases: 11. CDR1 LGHNA and CDR2 YSLEER come from the germline V gene.

The rearrangement joins TRBV29-1 to TRBJ2-7; D gene unclear. CDR3 size: 12 residues. Trimming shortened V by 4 bases and J by 4 bases, and 11 bases separated the two germline ends. The germline V gene encodes CDR1 SQVTM and CDR2 ANQGSEA. The CDR3, as DNA: TGCAGCGTTGGGAGCACATTATACGAGCAGTACTTC. This translates into CSVGSTLYEQYF.

The chain is built from TRBV4-3 and TRBJ2-7; 7 nucleotides match TRBD2. V shed 1 base and J 5 bases; nucleotides not matched to a gene: 2. The CDR3 has 13 amino acids. Germline V gives CDR1 LGHNA, CDR2 YSLEER. In nucleotides, the CDR3 is TGCGCCAGCAGCCAAGGGCGGGGGAACGAGCAGTACTTC. Encoded protein: CASSQGRGNEQYF.